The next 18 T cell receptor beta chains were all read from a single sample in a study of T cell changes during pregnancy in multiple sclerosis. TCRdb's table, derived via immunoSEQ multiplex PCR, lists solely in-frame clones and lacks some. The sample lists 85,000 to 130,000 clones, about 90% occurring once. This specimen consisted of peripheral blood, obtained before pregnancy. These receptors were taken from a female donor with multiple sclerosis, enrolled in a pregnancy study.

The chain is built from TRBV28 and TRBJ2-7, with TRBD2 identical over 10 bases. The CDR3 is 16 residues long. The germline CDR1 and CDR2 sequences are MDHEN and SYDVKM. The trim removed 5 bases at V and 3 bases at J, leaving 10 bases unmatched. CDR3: CASSHPLAGVYYEQYF. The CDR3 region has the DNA TGTGCCAGCAGTCACCCTCTAGCGGGAGTTTACTACGAGCAGTACTTC.

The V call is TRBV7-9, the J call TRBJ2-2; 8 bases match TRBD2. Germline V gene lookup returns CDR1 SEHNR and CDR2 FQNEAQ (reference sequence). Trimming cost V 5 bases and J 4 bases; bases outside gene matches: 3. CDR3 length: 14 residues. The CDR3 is CASSPSGGTGELFF. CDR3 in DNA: TGTGCCAGCAGCCCGAGCGGGGGCACCGGGGAGCTGTTTTTT.

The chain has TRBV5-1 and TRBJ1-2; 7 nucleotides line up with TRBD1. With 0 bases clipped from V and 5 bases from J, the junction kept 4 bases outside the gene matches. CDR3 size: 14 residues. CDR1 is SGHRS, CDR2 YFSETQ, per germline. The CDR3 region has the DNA TGCGCCAGCAGCTTGGCCGGGACAGAATATGGCTACACCTTC. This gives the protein CASSLAGTEYGYTF. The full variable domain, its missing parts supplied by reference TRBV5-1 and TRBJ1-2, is KAGVTQTPRYLIKTRGQQVTLSCSPISGHRSVSWYQQTPGQGLQFLFEYFSETQRNKGNFPGRFSGRQFSNSRSEMNVSTLELGDSALYLCASSLAGTEYGYTFGSGTRLTVV.

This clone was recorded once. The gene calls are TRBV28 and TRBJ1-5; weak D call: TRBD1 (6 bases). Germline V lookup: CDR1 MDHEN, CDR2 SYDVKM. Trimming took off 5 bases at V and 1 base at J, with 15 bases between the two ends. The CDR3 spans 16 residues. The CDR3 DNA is TGTGCCAGCAGTCCCTCGGGAAGGGGGAGCAATCAGCCCCAGCATTTT. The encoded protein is CASSPSGRGSNQPQHF. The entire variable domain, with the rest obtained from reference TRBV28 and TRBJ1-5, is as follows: DVKVTQSSRYLVKRTGEKVFLECVQDMDHENMFWYRQDPGLGLRLIYFSYDVKMKEKGDIPEGYSVSREKKERFSLILESASTNQTSMYLCASSPSGRGSNQPQHFGDGTRLSIL.

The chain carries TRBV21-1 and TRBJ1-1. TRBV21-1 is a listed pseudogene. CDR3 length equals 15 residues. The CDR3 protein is CASSKGGGLNTEAFF. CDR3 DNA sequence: TGTGCCAGCAGCAAAGGAGGAGGCCTAAACACTGAAGCTTTCTTT.

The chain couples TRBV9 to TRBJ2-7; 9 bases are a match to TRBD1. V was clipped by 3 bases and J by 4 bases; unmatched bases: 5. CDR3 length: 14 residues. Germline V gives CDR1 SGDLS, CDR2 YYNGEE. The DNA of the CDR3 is TGTGCCAGCAGCGCCGGACAGGGGCTGTACGAGCAGTACTTC. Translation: CASSAGQGLYEQYF.

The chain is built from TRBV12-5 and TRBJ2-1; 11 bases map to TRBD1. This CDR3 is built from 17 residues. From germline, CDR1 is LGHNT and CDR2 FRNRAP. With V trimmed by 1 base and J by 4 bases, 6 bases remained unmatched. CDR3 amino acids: CASGLATGTGGYNEQFF. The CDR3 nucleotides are TGTGCTAGTGGTTTGGCCACCGGGACAGGGGGTTACAATGAGCAGTTCTTC.

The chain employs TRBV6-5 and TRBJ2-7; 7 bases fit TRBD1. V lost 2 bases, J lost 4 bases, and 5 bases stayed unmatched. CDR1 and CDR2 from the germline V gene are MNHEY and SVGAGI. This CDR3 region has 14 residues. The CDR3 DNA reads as TGTGCCAGCAGTTACCATGGGACAGCTTACGAGCAGTACTTC. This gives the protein CASSYHGTAYEQYF.

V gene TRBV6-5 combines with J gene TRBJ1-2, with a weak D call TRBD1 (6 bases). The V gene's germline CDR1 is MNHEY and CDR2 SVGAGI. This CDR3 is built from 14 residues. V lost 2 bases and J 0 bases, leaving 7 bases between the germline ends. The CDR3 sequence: CASSYGQTNYGYTF. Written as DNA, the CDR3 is TGTGCCAGCAGTTACGGACAGACTAACTATGGCTACACCTTC.

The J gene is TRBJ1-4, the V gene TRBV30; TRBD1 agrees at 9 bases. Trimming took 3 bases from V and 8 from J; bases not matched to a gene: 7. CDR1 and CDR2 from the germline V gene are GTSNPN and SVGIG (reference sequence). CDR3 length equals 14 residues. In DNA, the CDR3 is TGTGCCTGGAGAGGGACAGGGTTTAGAGAAAAACTGTTTTTT. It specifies CAWRGTGFREKLFF. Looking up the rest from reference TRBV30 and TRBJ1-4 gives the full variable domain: SQTIHQWPATLVQPVGSPLSLECTVEGTSNPNLYWYRQAAGRGLQLLFYSVGIGQISSEVPQNLSASRPQDRQFILSSKKLLLSDSGFYLCAWRGTGFREKLFFGSGTQLSVL.

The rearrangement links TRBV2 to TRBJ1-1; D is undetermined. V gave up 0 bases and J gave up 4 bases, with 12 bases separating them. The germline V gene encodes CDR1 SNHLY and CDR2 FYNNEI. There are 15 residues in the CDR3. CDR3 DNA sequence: TGTGCCAGCAGTGAAGCGGAGGTTATGGTCACTGAAGCTTTCTTT. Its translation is CASSEAEVMVTEAFF.

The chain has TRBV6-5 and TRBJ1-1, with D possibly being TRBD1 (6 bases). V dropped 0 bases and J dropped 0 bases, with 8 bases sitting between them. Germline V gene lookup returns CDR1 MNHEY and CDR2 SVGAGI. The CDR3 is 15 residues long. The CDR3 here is CASSYSGGMNTEAFF. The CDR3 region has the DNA TGTGCCAGCAGTTACTCTGGGGGCATGAACACTGAAGCTTTCTTT.

CDR3 bases: TGTGCCAGCAGCTTTAGCGGGAGGTACGAGCAGTACTTC. It is translated as CASSFSGRYEQYF. The rearrangement joins TRBV5-4 to TRBJ2-7; 10 nucleotides agree with TRBD2. The CDR3 spans 13 residues. V shed 2 bases and J 4 bases; nucleotides not matched to a gene: 0. Germline loops: CDR1 SGHNT, CDR2 YYREEE (reference sequence).

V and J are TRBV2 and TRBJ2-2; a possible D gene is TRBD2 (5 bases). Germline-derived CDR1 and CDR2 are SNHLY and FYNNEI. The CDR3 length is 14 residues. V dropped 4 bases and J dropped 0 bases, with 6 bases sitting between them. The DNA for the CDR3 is TGTGCCAGCAGTGTCGGGACGAACACCGGGGAGCTGTTTTTT. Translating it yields CASSVGTNTGELFF.

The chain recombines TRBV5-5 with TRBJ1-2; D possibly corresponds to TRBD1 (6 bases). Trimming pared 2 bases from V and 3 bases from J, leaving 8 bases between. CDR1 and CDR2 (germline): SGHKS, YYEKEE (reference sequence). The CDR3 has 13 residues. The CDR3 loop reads CASSLSGDYGYTF. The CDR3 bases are TGTGCCAGCAGCTTATCAGGGGACTATGGCTACACCTTC.

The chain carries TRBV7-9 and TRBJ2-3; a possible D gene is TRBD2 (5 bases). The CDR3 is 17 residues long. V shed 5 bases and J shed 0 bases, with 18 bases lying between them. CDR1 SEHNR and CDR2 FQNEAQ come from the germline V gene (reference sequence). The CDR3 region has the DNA TGTGCCAGCAGCCCCACCCCCGGAGGACTCAGCACAGATACGCAGTATTTT. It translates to CASSPTPGGLSTDTQYF.

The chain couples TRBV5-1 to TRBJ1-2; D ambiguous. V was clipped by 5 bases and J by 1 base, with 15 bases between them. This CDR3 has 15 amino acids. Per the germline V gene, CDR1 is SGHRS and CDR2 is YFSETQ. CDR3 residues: CASRSTITGNYGYTF. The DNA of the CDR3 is TGCGCCAGCAGATCAACTATCACGGGTAACTATGGCTACACCTTC. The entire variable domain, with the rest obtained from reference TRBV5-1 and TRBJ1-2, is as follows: KAGVTQTPRYLIKTRGQQVTLSCSPISGHRSVSWYQQTPGQGLQFLFEYFSETQRNKGNFPGRFSGRQFSNSRSEMNVSTLELGDSALYLCASRSTITGNYGYTFGSGTRLTVV.

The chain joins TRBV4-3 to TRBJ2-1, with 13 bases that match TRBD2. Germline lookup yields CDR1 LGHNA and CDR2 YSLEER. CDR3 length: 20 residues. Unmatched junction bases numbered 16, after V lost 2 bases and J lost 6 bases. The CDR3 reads CASSQTPGLAGFYPSNEQFF. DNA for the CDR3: TGCGCCAGCAGCCAAACCCCGGGACTAGCGGGGTTCTATCCTTCCAATGAGCAGTTCTTC.